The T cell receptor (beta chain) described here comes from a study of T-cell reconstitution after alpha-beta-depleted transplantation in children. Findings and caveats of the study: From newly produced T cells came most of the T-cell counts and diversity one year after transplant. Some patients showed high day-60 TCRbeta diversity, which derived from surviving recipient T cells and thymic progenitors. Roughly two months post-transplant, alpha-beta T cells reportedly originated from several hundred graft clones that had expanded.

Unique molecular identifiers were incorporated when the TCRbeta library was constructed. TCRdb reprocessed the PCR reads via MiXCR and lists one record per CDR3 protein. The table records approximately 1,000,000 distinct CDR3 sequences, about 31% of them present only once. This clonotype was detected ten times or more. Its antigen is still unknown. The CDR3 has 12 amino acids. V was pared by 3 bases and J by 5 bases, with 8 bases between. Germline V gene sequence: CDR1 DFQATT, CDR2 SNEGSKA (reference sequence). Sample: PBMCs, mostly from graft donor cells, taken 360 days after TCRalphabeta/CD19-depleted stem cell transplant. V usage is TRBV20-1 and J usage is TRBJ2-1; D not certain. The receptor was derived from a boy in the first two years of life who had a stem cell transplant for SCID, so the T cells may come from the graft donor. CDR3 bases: TGCAGTGCTAGTGGATTGGACAATGAGCAGTTCTTC. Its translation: CSASGLDNEQFF.